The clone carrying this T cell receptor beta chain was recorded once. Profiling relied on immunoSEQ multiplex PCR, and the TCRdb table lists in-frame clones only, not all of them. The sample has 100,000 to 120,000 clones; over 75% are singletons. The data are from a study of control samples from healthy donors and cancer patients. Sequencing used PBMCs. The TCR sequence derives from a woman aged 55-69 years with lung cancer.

The CDR3 protein is CASSRGYGRGTYNEQFF. The CDR3 region has the DNA TGTGCCAGCAGTCGTGGGTACGGGCGGGGGACCTACAATGAGCAGTTCTTC. V and J are TRBV6-6 and TRBJ2-1, with 7 bases aligning to TRBD2. Looked up from germline, CDR1 is MNHNY and CDR2 is SVGAGI (reference sequence). V shed 5 bases and J 2 bases; nucleotides not matched to a gene: 12. The CDR3 is made up of 17 amino acids.